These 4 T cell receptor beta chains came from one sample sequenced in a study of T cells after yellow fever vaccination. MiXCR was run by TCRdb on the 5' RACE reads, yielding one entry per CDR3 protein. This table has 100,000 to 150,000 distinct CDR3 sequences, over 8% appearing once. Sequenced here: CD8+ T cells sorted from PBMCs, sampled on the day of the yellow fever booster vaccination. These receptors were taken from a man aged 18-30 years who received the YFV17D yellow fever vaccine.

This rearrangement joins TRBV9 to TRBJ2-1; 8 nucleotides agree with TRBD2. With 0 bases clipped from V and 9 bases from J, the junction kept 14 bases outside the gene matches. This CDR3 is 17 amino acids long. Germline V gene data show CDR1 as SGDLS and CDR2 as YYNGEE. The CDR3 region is CASSVERTPGGPGEQFF. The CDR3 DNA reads TGTGCCAGCAGCGTAGAAAGAACCCCGGGGGGGCCGGGTGAGCAGTTCTTC.

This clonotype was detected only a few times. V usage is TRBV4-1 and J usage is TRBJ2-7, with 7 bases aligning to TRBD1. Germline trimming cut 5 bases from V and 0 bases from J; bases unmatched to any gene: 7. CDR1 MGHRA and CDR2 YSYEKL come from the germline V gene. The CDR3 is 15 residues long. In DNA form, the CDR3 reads TGCGCCAGCAGCTACAGGGGCCCGAGCTCCTACGAGCAGTACTTC. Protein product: CASSYRGPSSYEQYF.

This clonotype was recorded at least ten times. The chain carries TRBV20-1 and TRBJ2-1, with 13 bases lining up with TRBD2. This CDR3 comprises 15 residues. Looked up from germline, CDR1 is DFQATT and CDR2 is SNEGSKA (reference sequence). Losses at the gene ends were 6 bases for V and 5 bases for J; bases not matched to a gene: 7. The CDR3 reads CSADTSGGANNEQFF. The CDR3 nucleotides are TGCAGTGCGGACACTAGCGGGGGGGCCAACAATGAGCAGTTCTTC.

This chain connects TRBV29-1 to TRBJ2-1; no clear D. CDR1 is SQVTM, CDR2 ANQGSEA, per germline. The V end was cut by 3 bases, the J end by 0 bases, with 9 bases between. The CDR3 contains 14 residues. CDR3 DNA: TGCAGCGTTGAGACGGGCAGCTCCTACAATGAGCAGTTCTTC. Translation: CSVETGSSYNEQFF.